This note documents a single TCR beta chain sequence. Its matching antigen is unknown. The data were obtained in a study of vaccination effects on CD4 cells after COVID-19. The CDR3 consists of 14 residues. V lost 7 bases and J lost 1, with 11 bases in between. Germline assignment: CDR1 MDHEN and CDR2 SYDVKM. With the ViraFEST assay, the study expanded antigen-specific CD4+ T cells using viral peptide pools, then sequenced them. After roughly 9 days in culture, the CD4+ T cells were isolated. Nobody among the vaccine recipients had prior SARS-CoV-2 infection (nucleocapsid antibodies were negative). Method: immunoSEQ multiplex PCR; TCRdb's copy keeps in-frame clones and lacks some. This table has 55,000 to 75,000 clones, approximately 72% appearing once.

Sequenced material: CD4+ T cells from PBMCs cultured with HCoV-OC43 spike peptides, taken before COVID-19 vaccination. Noted subset: HCoV-OC43 spike overlapping peptide pool stimulation. The source is a human donor who received a COVID-19 vaccine. The rearrangement joins TRBV28 to TRBJ2-4, with D perhaps matching TRBD2 (6 bases). Here the CDR3 reads CASTGGGAKNIQYF. CDR3 coding DNA: TGTGCCAGCACGGGTGGGGGGGCCAAAAACATTCAGTACTTC.